This is a list of T cell receptor beta chains from one sample in a study of cytomegalovirus exposure and HLA in healthy donors. The data were produced by immunoSEQ multiplex PCR, yet TCRdb's version contains in-frame clones alone and is incomplete. The sample holds tens of thousands of clones, around 78% seen once. The sequenced sample consisted of PBMCs. Source of these receptors: a man aged 25 to 45 in good health and CMV-seronegative. The CDR3 runs from the conserved cysteine through the conserved F or W. D genes are given only for firm matches. Expanded clones get a size class; other rows say once, few or many, or leave the size out.

D	size	V	J	CDR3	DNA
TRBD1	.	TRBV5-4	TRBJ2-7	CASRDYIIGTGTQVYEQYF	TGTGCCAGCAGAGATTATATTATCGGGACAGGGACGCAGGTCTACGAGCAGTACTTC
.	few	TRBV6-6	TRBJ2-7	CASSYSFTDYEQYF	TGTGCCAGCAGTTACTCGTTTACAGACTACGAGCAGTACTTC
TRBD1	.	TRBV15	TRBJ2-5	CATTRGTGIGETQYF	TGTGCCACCACCCGAGGGACAGGGATCGGAGAGACCCAGTACTTC
.	.	TRBV19	TRBJ1-2	CASSIDQAGAGYTF	TGTGCCAGTAGTATAGACCAGGCAGGGGCTGGCTACACCTTC
.	.	TRBV9	TRBJ1-4	CASSVDRNHNEKLFF	TGTGCCAGCAGCGTAGACAGGAACCATAATGAAAAACTGTTTTTT
TRBD1	.	TRBV18	TRBJ2-7	CASSRLKQGARYEQYF	TGTGCCAGCTCACGTTTAAAACAGGGGGCCCGCTACGAGCAGTACTTC
.	.	TRBV9	TRBJ1-4	CASSVGPKAEWRDEKLFF	TGTGCCAGCAGCGTAGGACCGAAAGCCGAATGGAGGGATGAAAAACTGTTTTTT
.	.	TRBV7-2	TRBJ1-1	CASSPLASRGAEAFF	TGTGCCAGCAGCCCCTTGGCGTCCAGGGGCGCTGAAGCTTTCTTT
.	.	TRBV7-9	TRBJ2-3	CASSLATGITDTQYF	TGTGCCAGCAGCTTAGCAACAGGTATCACAGATACGCAGTATTTT
TRBD1	.	TRBV7-8	TRBJ1-5	CASSLAEQGRYSNQPQHF	TGTGCCAGCAGCTTAGCAGAACAGGGGCGTTATAGCAATCAGCCCCAGCATTTT
.	.	TRBV2	TRBJ1-4	CASSLELQVNGEKLFF	TGTGCCAGCAGCCTCGAGTTACAGGTGAATGGTGAAAAACTGTTTTTT
TRBD2	.	TRBV7-9	TRBJ2-7	CASSRSGGAPYEQYF	TGTGCCAGCAGCCGTAGCGGGGGGGCGCCCTACGAGCAGTACTTC
.	.	TRBV5-1	TRBJ1-3	CASSPMAGVLSGNTIYF	TGCGCCAGCAGCCCTATGGCGGGGGTTTTATCTGGAAACACCATATATTTT
TRBD1	.	TRBV6-1	TRBJ1-1	CASSVRTGGQTEAFF	TGTGCCAGCAGTGTACGGACAGGGGGCCAAACTGAAGCTTTCTTT
.	.	TRBV19	TRBJ1-5	CASSLEGSNQPQHF	TGTGCCAGTAGTTTGGAGGGTAGCAATCAGCCCCAGCATTTT
TRBD1	.	TRBV7-3	TRBJ1-1	CASSPRQGGTEAFF	TGTGCCAGCAGCCCTCGGCAGGGGGGCACTGAAGCTTTCTTT
.	once	TRBV7-9	TRBJ1-1	CSSSFPGWNTEAFF	TGTTCCAGCAGCTTTCCGGGTTGGAACACTGAAGCTTTCTTT
.	.	TRBV6-1	TRBJ1-4	CASSEGVSGSAANEKLFF	TGTGCCAGCAGTGAAGGGGTGTCGGGCTCAGCGGCTAATGAAAAACTGTTTTTT
.	.	TRBV7-8	TRBJ1-2	CASSLVYGVADYGYTF	TGTGCCAGCAGCTTAGTTTACGGGGTCGCAGATTATGGCTACACCTTC